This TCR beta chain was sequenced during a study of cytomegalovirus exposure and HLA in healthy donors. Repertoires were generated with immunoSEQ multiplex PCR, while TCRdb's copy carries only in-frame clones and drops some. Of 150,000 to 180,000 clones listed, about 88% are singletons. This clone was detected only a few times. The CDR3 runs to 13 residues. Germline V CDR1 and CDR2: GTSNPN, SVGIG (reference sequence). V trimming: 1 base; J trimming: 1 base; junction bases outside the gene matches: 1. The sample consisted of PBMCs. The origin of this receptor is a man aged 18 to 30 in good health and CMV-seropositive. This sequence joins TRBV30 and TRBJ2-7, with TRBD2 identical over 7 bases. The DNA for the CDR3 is TGTGCCTGGAGTGGGGGGGGATCCTACGAGCAGTACTTC. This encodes CAWSGGGSYEQYF.